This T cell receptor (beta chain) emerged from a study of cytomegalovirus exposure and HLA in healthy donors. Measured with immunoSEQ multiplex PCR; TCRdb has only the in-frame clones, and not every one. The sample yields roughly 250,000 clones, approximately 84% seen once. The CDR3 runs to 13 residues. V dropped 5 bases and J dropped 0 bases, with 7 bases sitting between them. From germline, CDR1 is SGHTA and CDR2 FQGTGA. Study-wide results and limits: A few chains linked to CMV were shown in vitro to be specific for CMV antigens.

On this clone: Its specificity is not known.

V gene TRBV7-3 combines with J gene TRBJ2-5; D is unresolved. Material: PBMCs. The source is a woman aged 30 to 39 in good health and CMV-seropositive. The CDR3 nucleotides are TGTGCCAGCAGCCCCGCTAACCAAGAGACCCAGTACTTC. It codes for CASSPANQETQYF.